The present T cell receptor beta chain was sequenced within a study of shared clonotypes between healthy human individuals. Clones were sequenced by immunoSEQ multiplex PCR, and TCRdb holds only the in-frame ones, with some missing. The sample has under 650,000 clones; about 96% are singletons. The CDR3 covers 12 residues. Trimming stripped 6 bases from V and 4 bases from J, with 9 bases between. The germline CDR1 and CDR2 sequences are MNHNY and SVGAGI (reference sequence). Donors included only healthy HIV-negative adults lacking recent acute infections or vaccinations. The sequence was obtained from a woman in her thirties in good health. This sequence joins TRBV6-6 and TRBJ1-2; tentative D call: TRBD1 (5 bases). Sequences were obtained from naive CD4+ T cells sorted from blood. Regarding subset: CD45RA+ positively selected. DNA of the CDR3: TGTGCCAGCAGACCAGGGCTCTATGGCTACACCTTC. Translated, it gives CASRPGLYGYTF.